The 12 T cell receptor beta chains below were found in one sample sequenced in a study of CD8 T cells in Susac syndrome. An amount of RNA that ranged from roughly 0.45 to 1 ug was reverse transcribed with random hexamers. Via MiXCR, TCRdb re-called the immunoSEQ multiplex PCR reads, giving one row per CDR3 protein. The table shows roughly 120,000 distinct CDR3 sequences, with around 94% occurring only once. The sequenced sample was CD4+ T cells from PBMCs. The receptors here all came from a human donor with multiple sclerosis.

The chain carries TRBV7-9 and TRBJ1-2; a weak D match, TRBD1 (6 bases). The length of the CDR3 is 13 residues. V shed 11 bases and J shed 3 bases, with 16 bases lying between them. The germline gives CDR1 SEHNR, CDR2 FQNEAQ (reference sequence). The CDR3 spells CAGRGAIDYGYTF. DNA of the CDR3: TGTGCCGGGCGGGGGGCAATTGACTATGGCTACACCTTC.

V is TRBV2 and J is TRBJ1-5, with D tentatively TRBD1 (5 bases). V lost 4 bases, J lost 6 bases, and 19 bases lay in between. From germline, CDR1 is SNHLY and CDR2 FYNNEI. This CDR3 region has 16 residues. In DNA form, the CDR3 reads TGTGCCAGCAGTGTATCGCGGCAGGGAAAAGGTCAGCCCCAGCATTTT. Translated, it gives CASSVSRQGKGQPQHF.

This clonotype was counted a single time. The gene calls are TRBV7-9 and TRBJ1-5; D remains ambiguous. The CDR3 length is 14 residues. The germline gives CDR1 SEHNR, CDR2 FQNEAQ (reference sequence). V dropped 4 bases and J dropped 4 bases, with 11 bases sitting between them. The CDR3 DNA sequence: TGTGCCAGCAGCTCCGCCGGCAGAAATCAGCCCCAGCATTTT. Protein sequence: CASSSAGRNQPQHF.

The V call is TRBV20-1, the J call TRBJ2-2; either TRBD1 or TRBD2 may fit D (6 bases each). This CDR3 is built from 16 residues. Germline CDR1 is DFQATT and CDR2 is SNEGSKA (reference sequence). The V and J ends lost 0 bases and 4 bases respectively, with 15 bases between them. The CDR3 spells CSARDPRGGLTGELFF. CDR3 nucleotide sequence: TGCAGTGCTAGAGATCCGCGTGGGGGGCTCACCGGGGAGCTGTTTTTT.

This rearrangement joins TRBV18 to TRBJ1-2; 7 bases align to TRBD1. This CDR3 is 16 amino acids long. Germline V gives CDR1 KGHSH, CDR2 LQKENI. The ends lost 5 bases at V and 0 bases at J; junction bases unmatched: 9. CDR3: CASSSSRQGTNYGYTF. The CDR3 DNA reads as TGTGCCAGCTCATCCAGTCGACAGGGAACTAACTATGGCTACACCTTC.

The CDR3 region has the DNA TGTGCCAGTAGTAGCACAGGGGATCGAGGGCGTGGTTCACCCCTCCACTTT. Its protein product is CASSSTGDRGRGSPLHF. The genes are TRBV19 and TRBJ1-6; 7 bases agree with TRBD1. This CDR3 is built from 17 residues. V gave up 4 bases and J gave up 9 bases; unmatched junction bases: 15. CDR1 and CDR2 from the germline V gene are LNHDA and SQIVND (reference sequence).

V gene TRBV5-1 combines with J gene TRBJ2-7, with D unclear. The V and J ends lost 0 bases and 4 bases respectively, with 11 bases between them. The CDR3 sequence is 14 residues long. Germline CDR1 SGHRS, CDR2 YFSETQ. The CDR3 region is CASSLAGITYEQYF. DNA of the CDR3: TGCGCCAGCAGCTTGGCAGGAATTACTTACGAGCAGTACTTC. Together with reference TRBV5-1 and TRBJ2-7, the CDR3 gives the full variable domain: KAGVTQTPRYLIKTRGQQVTLSCSPISGHRSVSWYQQTPGQGLQFLFEYFSETQRNKGNFPGRFSGRQFSNSRSEMNVSTLELGDSALYLCASSLAGITYEQYFGPGTRLTVT.

The chain has TRBV25-1 and TRBJ2-2, with 9 bases matching TRBD2. Looked up from germline, CDR1 is MGHDK and CDR2 is SYGVNS. The CDR3 totals 12 residues. V was clipped by 8 bases and J by 6 bases; unmatched bases: 1. DNA for the CDR3: TGTGCCAGCGGCGGGAGGGCCGGGGAGCTGTTTTTT. Its protein is CASGGRAGELFF. Full variable domain (rest looked up from reference TRBV25-1 and TRBJ2-2): EADIYQTPRYLVIGTGKKITLECSQTMGHDKMYWYQQDPGMELHLIHYSYGVNSTEKGDLSSESTVSRIRTEHFPLTLESARPSHTSQYLCASGGRAGELFFGEGSRLTVL.

The chain links TRBV19 to TRBJ2-6; no reliable D call. The CDR3 runs 15 residues. The V gene lost 10 bases and the J gene lost 1 base, with 14 bases spanning the gap. Germline V lookup: CDR1 LNHDA, CDR2 SQIVND (reference sequence). CDR3 sequence: CATSEQYSGANVLTF. CDR3 nucleotides: TGTGCCACCTCAGAGCAGTATTCTGGGGCCAACGTCCTGACTTTC.

The chain uses TRBV20-1 and TRBJ2-5; perhaps TRBD2 as D (7 bases). Trimming removed 7 bases at V and 4 bases at J, with 19 bases between. The CDR3 consists of 14 residues. The V gene's germline CDR1 is DFQATT and CDR2 SNEGSKA (reference sequence). The CDR3: CSVRGGIGVETQYF. The CDR3 DNA reads as TGCAGTGTTAGGGGGGGAATCGGGGTAGAGACCCAGTACTTC.

The chain combines TRBV6-1 with TRBJ2-7; D is uncertain. Trimming took off 7 bases at V and 7 bases at J, with 14 bases between the two ends. The CDR3 is 12 amino acids. Germline assignment: CDR1 MNHNS and CDR2 SASEGT. CDR3 coding DNA: TGTGCCAGCACCGAAAGGGTGGGGGAGCAGTACTTC. Translation: CASTERVGEQYF.

The chain uses TRBV6-2 or TRBV6-3 and TRBJ2-1; D call uncertain. Trimming removed 4 bases from V and 3 bases from J, with 10 bases in between. The CDR3 extends over 14 amino acids. Germline-derived CDR1 and CDR2 are MNHEY and SVGEGT. This chain's CDR3 is CASSLDGIYNEQFF. CDR3 coding DNA: TGTGCCAGCAGTTTAGATGGTATCTACAATGAGCAGTTCTTC.